Following are 17 T cell receptor beta chains from one sample sequenced in a study of breast tumors, draining lymph nodes, adjacent tissues. TCRdb reprocessed the multiplex PCR reads with MiXCR, giving one entry per CDR3 protein. Among about 230,000 distinct CDR3 sequences listed, about 30% were seen once. Axillary draining lymph nodes of breast cancer patients supplied the node samples. Sequences were obtained from axillary lymph node tissue. The receptors originated from a female donor with breast cancer. Some clones in this sample may be carry-over from other donors' samples.

At least ten counts were recorded for this clonotype. A single base separates this from a much larger clone, so it may be a read error. This CDR3 is missing its conserved last phenylalanine or tryptophan, likely due to a read error. The rearrangement uses TRBV7-9 and TRBJ2-5, with 8 bases matching TRBD1. After removal of 8 bases from V and 4 bases from J, the junction contained 9 bases not matched to a gene. Germline V lookup: CDR1 SEHNR, CDR2 FQNEAQ (reference sequence). The CDR3 runs to 14 residues. CDR3 region: CASRGQGSGETQYL. In DNA form, the CDR3 reads TGTGCCAGCCGAGGACAGGGATCAGGAGAGACCCAGTACCTC.

The V and J genes are TRBV7-3 and TRBJ1-1; TRBD1 aligns across 11 bases. Germline V lookup: CDR1 SGHTA, CDR2 FQGTGA. V was clipped by 0 bases and J by 4 bases; unmatched bases: 4. CDR3 length equals 16 residues. CDR3 residues: CASSLTGTGGGTEAFF. The CDR3 coding sequence is TGTGCCAGCAGCTTAACCGGGACAGGGGGTGGCACTGAAGCTTTCTTT. Based on the CDR3 plus reference TRBV7-3 and TRBJ1-1, the full variable domain is GAGVSQTPSNKVTEKGKYVELRCDPISGHTALYWYRQSLGQGPEFLIYFQGTGAADDSGLPNDRFFAVRPEGSVSTLKIQRTERGDSAVYLCASSLTGTGGGTEAFFGQGTRLTVV.

This clonotype was counted at least ten times. The chain employs TRBV5-1 and TRBJ2-5; TRBD2 matches 9 bases. Germline V gene data show CDR1 as SGHRS and CDR2 as YFSETQ. V lost 3 bases and J lost 5; bases outside the gene matches: 2. CDR3 length: 13 residues. As DNA, the CDR3 is TGCGCCAGCAGCTCCAGCGGGGGGGAGACCCAGTACTTC. Protein product: CASSSSGGETQYF.

The chain is built from TRBV7-2 and TRBJ1-5; D is unresolved. Germline V CDR1 and CDR2: SGHTA, FQGNSA. The CDR3 extends over 14 amino acids. V lost 2 bases to trimming and J lost 14 bases, with 19 bases between them. The CDR3 reads CASSLKGGLTYEHF. The CDR3 DNA follows: TGTGCCAGCAGCTTAAAGGGAGGTCTGACCTACGAGCATTTT.

This clonotype was counted between two and nine times. A much larger clone lies one base from this, so it may be a read error. The V call is TRBV6-5, the J call TRBJ2-5; TRBD1 is a possible D gene (6 bases). The CDR3 consists of 14 residues. In germline, CDR1 is MNHEY, CDR2 SVGAGI. DNA for the CDR3: TGTGCCAGCAGTCACTCAACAGGGAAAGAGACCCAGTACTTC. Translated: CASSHSTGKETQYF.

This clonotype was counted a few times. A much larger clone differs by one base, so this may be a read error. The chain recombines TRBV20-1 with TRBJ2-4, with 7 bases aligning to TRBD2. CDR1 is DFQATT and CDR2 is SNEGSKA in the germline V gene (reference sequence). The V gene end was trimmed by 0 bases and the J gene end by 9 bases; junction bases not matched to a gene: 17. CDR3 length: 17 amino acids. This CDR3 is CSARDRRLAAGPGIQYF. CDR3 bases: TGCAGTGCTAGAGATCGTCGGCTAGCGGCAGGGCCTGGCATTCAGTACTTC.

In its sample, this clonotype was seen a few times. This sequence may be a read error, since a much larger clone differs from it by one base. The V gene is TRBV6-1, the J gene TRBJ2-5; 8 bases match TRBD2. This CDR3 contains 14 residues. The V and J ends lost 8 bases and 5 bases, in that order; junction bases with no gene match: 10. CDR1 and CDR2 from the germline V gene are MNHNS and SASEGT. Here the CDR3 reads CASSPERERETQYF. The CDR3 DNA is TGTGCCAGCTCGCCGGAGCGGGAGCGGGAGACCCAGTACTTC.

This clonotype was counted many times. The chain carries TRBV7-2 and TRBJ2-3, with a possible D match to TRBD1 (6 bases). This CDR3 has 14 residues. V was clipped by 1 base and J by 6 bases, with 11 bases between them. The germline V gene has CDR1 SGHTA and CDR2 FQGNSA. The CDR3 is CASSLDRVTDTQYF. Here the CDR3 DNA reads TGTGCCAGCAGCTTAGACAGGGTCACGGATACGCAGTATTTT.

This clonotype was seen ten or more times. The chain uses TRBV20-1 and TRBJ2-7; 8 positions agree with TRBD2. The CDR3 has 14 residues. Germline CDR1 DFQATT, CDR2 SNEGSKA (reference sequence). The V segment lost 1 base and the J segment 5 bases; nucleotides outside the gene matches: 7. The CDR3 nucleotides read TGCAGTGCTAGAGGGGGACTAGGACGCGACGAGCAGTACTTC. Translating it yields CSARGGLGRDEQYF.

There are a few counts of this clonotype. Since a much larger clone is just one base distant, this may be a read error. The V call is TRBV4-2, the J call TRBJ2-1; TRBD2 agrees at 13 bases. Per the germline V gene, CDR1 is LGHNA and CDR2 is YNFKEQ. The trim removed 7 bases at V and 5 bases at J, leaving 11 bases unmatched. CDR3 length: 17 amino acids. The CDR3 bases are TGTGCCAGCAACCCACCACCGGGACTAGCGGGGAACAATGAGCAGTTCTTC. Residues: CASNPPPGLAGNNEQFF.

There are a few counts of this clonotype. The rearrangement links TRBV12-3 or TRBV12-4 to TRBJ2-6; D remains ambiguous. The CDR3 covers 14 residues. V was shortened by 3 bases and J by 4 bases, with 7 bases between the two germline ends. CDR3 amino acids: CASSLETGANVLTF. In DNA, the CDR3 is TGTGCCAGCAGTTTGGAAACAGGGGCCAACGTCCTGACTTTC.

Points on this clonotype: A read error is possible here, since a much larger clone lies one base away. In DNA, the CDR3 is TGTGCCAGCAGTCGGCGACAGGATAGCACAGATACGCAGTATTTT. Its translation is CASSRRQDSTDTQYF. The chain employs TRBV6-6 and TRBJ2-3; the D gene is possibly TRBD1 (6 bases). The CDR3 has 15 amino acids. Germline V gene data show CDR1 as MNHNY and CDR2 as SVGAGI (reference sequence). V was cut by 5 bases and J by 0 bases, with 12 bases left in between.

The sample holds many counts of this clonotype. The chain has TRBV13 and TRBJ2-3, with TRBD2 identical over 8 bases. CDR3 length: 14 residues. CDR1 is PRHDT, CDR2 FYEKMQ, per germline (reference sequence). V lost 4 bases, J lost 5 bases, and 5 bases stayed unmatched. The CDR3 nucleotides are TGTGCCAGCAGCTCCGGGACTAGGAAAGATACGCAGTATTTT. This translates into CASSSGTRKDTQYF.

A few counts support this clonotype. The chain recombines TRBV20-1 with TRBJ2-7; a possible D gene is TRBD2 (6 bases). V was shortened by 6 bases and J by 2 bases, with 20 bases between the two germline ends. The CDR3 contains 15 residues. In germline, CDR1 is DFQATT, CDR2 SNEGSKA (reference sequence). CDR3 in amino acids: CSAPGLWRGTYEQYF. In DNA, the CDR3 is TGCAGTGCCCCTGGATTGTGGCGGGGAACCTACGAGCAGTACTTC.

In its sample, this clonotype was seen many times. V gene TRBV10-3 combines with J gene TRBJ2-7, with 7 bases identical to TRBD1. Germline-derived CDR1 and CDR2 are ENHRY and SYGVKD. The CDR3 has 12 residues. V lost 6 bases and J lost 6; bases outside the gene matches: 5. DNA of the CDR3: TGTGCCATCAGCTCAACAGGGGCCGAGCAGTACTTC. Translation gives CAISSTGAEQYF.

For this clonotype: At one end, the junction sequence differs from germline, possibly due to a read error. CDR3 coding DNA: TGCAGCAGTTCAAGGAGGGGTAGGACAGATACACAGTATTTT. This codes for CSSSRRGRTDTQYF. The gene calls are TRBV29-1 and TRBJ2-3; D may be TRBD1 or TRBD2 (6 bases each). The CDR3 spans 14 residues. Germline-derived CDR1 and CDR2 are SQVTM and ANQGSEA.

As for this clonotype: The CDR3 ends on some other residue instead of the conserved phenylalanine or tryptophan, so this is likely a read error. V usage is TRBV18 and J usage is TRBJ1-1; the D gene is possibly TRBD1 (6 bases). The CDR3 is 17 amino acids. The ends were cut back, 0 bases at V and 0 bases at J, with 14 bases in the middle. CDR1 and CDR2 from the germline V gene are KGHSH and LQKENI. This chain's CDR3 is CASSPPGRGGLNTEAFC. CDR3 bases: TGTGCCAGCTCACCACCGGGCAGGGGAGGGTTGAACACTGAAGCTTTCTGT.